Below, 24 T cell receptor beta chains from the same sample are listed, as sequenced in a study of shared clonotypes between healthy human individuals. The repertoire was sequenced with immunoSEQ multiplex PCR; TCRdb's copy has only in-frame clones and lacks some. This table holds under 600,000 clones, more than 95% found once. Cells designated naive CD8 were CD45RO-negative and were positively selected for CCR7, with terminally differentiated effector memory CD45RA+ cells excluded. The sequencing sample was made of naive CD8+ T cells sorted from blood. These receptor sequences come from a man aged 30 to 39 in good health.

CDR3: CAWSAGGHEQFF. DNA of the CDR3: TGTGCCTGGAGTGCAGGGGGCCATGAGCAGTTCTTC. The V call is TRBV30, the J call TRBJ2-1, with 8 bases fitting TRBD1. J gave up 8 bases and V 1 base, and 1 base lay outside the gene matches. Per germline, CDR1 GTSNPN and CDR2 SVGIG (reference sequence). The CDR3 is 12 amino acids.

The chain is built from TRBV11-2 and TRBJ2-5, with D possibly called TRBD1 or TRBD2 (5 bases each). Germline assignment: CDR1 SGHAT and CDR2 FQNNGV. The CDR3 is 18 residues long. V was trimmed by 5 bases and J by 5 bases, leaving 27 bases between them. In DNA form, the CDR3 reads TGTGCCAGCAGCGCGACTTTAGGACATAAGTTGGAGGAGGAGACCCAGTACTTC. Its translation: CASSATLGHKLEEETQYF. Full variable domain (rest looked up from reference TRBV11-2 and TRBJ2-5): EAGVAQSPRYKIIEKRQSVAFWCNPISGHATLYWYQQILGQGPKLLIQFQNNGVVDDSQLPKDRFSAERLKGVDSTLKIQPAKLEDSAVYLCASSATLGHKLEEETQYFGPGTRLLVL.

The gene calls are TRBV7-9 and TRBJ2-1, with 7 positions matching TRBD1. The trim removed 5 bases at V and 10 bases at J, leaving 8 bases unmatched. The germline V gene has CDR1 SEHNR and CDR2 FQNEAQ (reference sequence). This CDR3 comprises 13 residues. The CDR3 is CASSPRDSSEQFF. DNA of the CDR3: TGTGCCAGCAGCCCCCGGGACAGCAGCGAGCAGTTCTTC. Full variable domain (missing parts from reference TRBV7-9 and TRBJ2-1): DTGVSQNPRHKITKRGQNVTFRCDPISEHNRLYWYRQTLGQGPEFLTYFQNEAQLEKSRLLSDRFSAERPKGSFSTLEIQRTEQGDSAMYLCASSPRDSSEQFFGPGTRLTVL.

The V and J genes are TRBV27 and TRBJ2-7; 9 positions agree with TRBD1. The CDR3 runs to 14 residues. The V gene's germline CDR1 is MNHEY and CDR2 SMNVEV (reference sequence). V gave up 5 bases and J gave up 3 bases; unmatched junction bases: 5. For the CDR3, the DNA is TGTGCCAGCAGTCGGGACAGGGTGGGCTACGAGCAGTACTTC. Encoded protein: CASSRDRVGYEQYF.

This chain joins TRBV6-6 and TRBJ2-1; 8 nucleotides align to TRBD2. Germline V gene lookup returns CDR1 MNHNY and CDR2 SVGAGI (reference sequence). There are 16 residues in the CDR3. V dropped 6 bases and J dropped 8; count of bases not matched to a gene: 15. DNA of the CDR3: TGTGCCAGCAGGTTGGTAGGGGGACTAGAGGCCCATGAGCAGTTCTTC. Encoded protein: CASRLVGGLEAHEQFF.

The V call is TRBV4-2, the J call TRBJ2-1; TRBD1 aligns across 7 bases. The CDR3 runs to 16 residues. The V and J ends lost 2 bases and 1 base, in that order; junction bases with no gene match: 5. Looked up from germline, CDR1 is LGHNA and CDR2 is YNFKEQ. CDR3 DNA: TGTGCCAGCAGCCAACCTCCGGGACAGTCCTACAATGAGCAGTTCTTC. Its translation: CASSQPPGQSYNEQFF.

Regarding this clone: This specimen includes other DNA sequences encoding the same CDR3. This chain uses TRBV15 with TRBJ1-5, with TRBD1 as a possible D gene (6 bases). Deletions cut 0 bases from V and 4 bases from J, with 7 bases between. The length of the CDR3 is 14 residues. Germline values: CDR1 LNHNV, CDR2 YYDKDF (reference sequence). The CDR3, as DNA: TGTGCCACCAGCAGAGACAGGGGTAATCAGCCCCAGCATTTT. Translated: CATSRDRGNQPQHF.

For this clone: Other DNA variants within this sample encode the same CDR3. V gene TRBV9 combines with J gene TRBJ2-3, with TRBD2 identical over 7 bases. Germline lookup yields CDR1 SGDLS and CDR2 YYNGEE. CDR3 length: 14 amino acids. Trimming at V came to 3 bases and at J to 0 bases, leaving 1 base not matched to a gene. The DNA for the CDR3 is TGTGCCAGCAGCGGTAGCGGGAGCACAGATACGCAGTATTTT. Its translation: CASSGSGSTDTQYF.

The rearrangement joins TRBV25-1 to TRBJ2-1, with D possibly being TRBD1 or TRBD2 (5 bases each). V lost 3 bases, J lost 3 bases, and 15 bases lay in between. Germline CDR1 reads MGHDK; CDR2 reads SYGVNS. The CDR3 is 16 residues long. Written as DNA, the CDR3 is TGTGCCAGCAGTGACGACAGCGTTCGGGGCTACAATGAGCAGTTCTTC. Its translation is CASSDDSVRGYNEQFF.

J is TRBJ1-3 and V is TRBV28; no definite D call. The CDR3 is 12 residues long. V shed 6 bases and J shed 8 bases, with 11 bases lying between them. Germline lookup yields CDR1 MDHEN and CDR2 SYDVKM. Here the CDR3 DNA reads TGTGCCAGCAGAGACCCTAGGGACACCATATATTTT. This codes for CASRDPRDTIYF. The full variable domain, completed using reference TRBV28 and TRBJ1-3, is DVKVTQSSRYLVKRTGEKVFLECVQDMDHENMFWYRQDPGLGLRLIYFSYDVKMKEKGDIPEGYSVSREKKERFSLILESASTNQTSMYLCASRDPRDTIYFGEGSWLTVV.

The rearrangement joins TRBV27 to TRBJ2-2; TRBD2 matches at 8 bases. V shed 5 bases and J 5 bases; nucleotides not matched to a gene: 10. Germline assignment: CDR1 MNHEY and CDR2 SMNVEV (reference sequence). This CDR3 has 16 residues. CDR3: CASSPLGREETGELFF. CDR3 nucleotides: TGTGCCAGCAGTCCCCTAGGGCGGGAGGAGACCGGGGAGCTGTTTTTT.

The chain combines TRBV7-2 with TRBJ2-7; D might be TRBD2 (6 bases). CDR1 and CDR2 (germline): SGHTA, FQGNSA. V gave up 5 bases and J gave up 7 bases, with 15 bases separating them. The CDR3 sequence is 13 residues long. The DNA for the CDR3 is TGTGCCAGCAGCCCCTTTCGGGAGTATGAGCAGTACTTC. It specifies CASSPFREYEQYF.

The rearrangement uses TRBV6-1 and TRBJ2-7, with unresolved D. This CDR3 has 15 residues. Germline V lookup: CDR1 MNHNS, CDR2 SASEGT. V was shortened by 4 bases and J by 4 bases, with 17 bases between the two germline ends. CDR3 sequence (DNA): TGTGCCAGCAGTGTACCCCCGTCCTACCAATACGAGCAGTACTTC. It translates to CASSVPPSYQYEQYF.

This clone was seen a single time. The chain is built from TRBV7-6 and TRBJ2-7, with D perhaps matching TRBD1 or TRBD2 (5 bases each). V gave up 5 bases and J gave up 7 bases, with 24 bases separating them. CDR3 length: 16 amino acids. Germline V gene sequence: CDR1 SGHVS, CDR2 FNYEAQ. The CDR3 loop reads CASSAKTGTAWGEQYF. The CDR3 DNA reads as TGTGCCAGCAGCGCCAAAACCGGGACCGCCTGGGGTGAGCAGTACTTC. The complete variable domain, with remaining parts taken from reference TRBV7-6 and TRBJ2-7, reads GAGVSQSPRYKVTKRGQDVALRCDPISGHVSLYWYRQALGQGPEFLTYFNYEAQQDKSGLPNDRFSAERPEGSISTLTIQRTEQRDSAMYRCASSAKTGTAWGEQYFGPGTRLTVT.

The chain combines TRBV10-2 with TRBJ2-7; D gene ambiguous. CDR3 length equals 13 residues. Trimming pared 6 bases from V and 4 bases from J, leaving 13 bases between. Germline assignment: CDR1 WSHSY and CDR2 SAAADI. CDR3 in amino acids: CASSLSLGYEQYF. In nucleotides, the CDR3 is TGCGCCAGCAGCCTCTCTTTAGGGTACGAGCAGTACTTC.

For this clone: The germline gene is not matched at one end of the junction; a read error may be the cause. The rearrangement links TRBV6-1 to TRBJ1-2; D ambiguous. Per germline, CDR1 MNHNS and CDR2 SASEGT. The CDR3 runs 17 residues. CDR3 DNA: TGTGCCAGCCGTGAAGGCCCGAATAACTCGCGCCGCTATGGCTACACCTTC. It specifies CASREGPNNSRRYGYTF.

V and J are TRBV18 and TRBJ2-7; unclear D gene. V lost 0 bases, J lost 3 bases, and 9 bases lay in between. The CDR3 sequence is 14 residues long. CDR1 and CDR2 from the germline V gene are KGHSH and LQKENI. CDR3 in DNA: TGTGCCAGCTCACCACCGGGTCACGTCTACGAGCAGTACTTC. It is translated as CASSPPGHVYEQYF.

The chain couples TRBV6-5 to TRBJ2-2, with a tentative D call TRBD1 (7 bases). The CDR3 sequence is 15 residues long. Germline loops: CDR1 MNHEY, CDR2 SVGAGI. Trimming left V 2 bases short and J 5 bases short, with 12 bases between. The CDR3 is CASSYAGQSTGELFF. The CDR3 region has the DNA TGTGCCAGCAGTTACGCGGGACAGTCAACCGGGGAGCTGTTTTTT.

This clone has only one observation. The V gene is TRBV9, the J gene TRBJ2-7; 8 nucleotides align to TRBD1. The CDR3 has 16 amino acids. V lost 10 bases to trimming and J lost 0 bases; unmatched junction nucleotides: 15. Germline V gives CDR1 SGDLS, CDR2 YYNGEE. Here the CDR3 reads CASHNPGQGFSYEQYF. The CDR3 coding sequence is TGTGCCTCTCATAACCCCGGACAGGGATTCTCCTACGAGCAGTACTTC.

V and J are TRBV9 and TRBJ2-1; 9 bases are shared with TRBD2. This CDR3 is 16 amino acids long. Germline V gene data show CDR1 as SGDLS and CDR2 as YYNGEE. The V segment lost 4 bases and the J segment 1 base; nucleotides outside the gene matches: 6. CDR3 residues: CASSSPLAGSYNEQFF. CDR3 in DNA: TGTGCCAGCAGCTCCCCCCTAGCGGGATCCTACAATGAGCAGTTCTTC. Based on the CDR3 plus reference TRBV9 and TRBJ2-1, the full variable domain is DSGVTQTPKHLITATGQRVTLRCSPRSGDLSVYWYQQSLDQGLQFLIQYYNGEERAKGNILERFSAQQFPDLHSELNLSSLELGDSALYFCASSSPLAGSYNEQFFGPGTRLTVL.

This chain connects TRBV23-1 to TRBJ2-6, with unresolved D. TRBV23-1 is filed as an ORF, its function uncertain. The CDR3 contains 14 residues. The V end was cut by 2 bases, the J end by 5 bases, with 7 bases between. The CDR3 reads CASSQQSRANVLTF. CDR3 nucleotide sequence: TGCGCCAGCAGTCAACAAAGTCGGGCCAACGTCCTGACTTTC.

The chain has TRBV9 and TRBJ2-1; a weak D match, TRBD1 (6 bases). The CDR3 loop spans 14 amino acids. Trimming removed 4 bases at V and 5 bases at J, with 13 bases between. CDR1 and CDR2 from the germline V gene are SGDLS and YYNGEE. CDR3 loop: CASSPPSGDNEQFF. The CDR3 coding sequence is TGTGCCAGCAGCCCCCCGTCAGGGGACAATGAGCAGTTCTTC.

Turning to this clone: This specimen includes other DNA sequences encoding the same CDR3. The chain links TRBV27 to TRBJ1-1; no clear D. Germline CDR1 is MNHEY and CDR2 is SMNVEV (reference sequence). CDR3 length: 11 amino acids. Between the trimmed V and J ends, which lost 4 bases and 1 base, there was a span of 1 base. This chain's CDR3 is CASSSNTEAFF. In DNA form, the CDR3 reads TGTGCCAGCAGTTCGAACACTGAAGCTTTCTTT.

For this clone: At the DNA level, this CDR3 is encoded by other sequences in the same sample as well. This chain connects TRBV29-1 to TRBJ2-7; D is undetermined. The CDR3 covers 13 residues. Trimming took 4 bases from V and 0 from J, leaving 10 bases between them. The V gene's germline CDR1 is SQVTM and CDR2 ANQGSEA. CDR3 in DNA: TGCAGCGTTGTTGGCAGGAGCTCCTACGAGCAGTACTTC. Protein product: CSVVGRSSYEQYF.